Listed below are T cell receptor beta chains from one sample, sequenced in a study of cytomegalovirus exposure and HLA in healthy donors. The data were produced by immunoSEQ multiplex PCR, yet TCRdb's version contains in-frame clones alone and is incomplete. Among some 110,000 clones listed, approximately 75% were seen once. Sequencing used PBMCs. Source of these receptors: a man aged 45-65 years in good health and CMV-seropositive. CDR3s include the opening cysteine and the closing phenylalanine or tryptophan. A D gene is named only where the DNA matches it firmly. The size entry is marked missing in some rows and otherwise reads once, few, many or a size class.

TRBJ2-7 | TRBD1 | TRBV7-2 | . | TGTGCCAGCAGCTTAGTCTCAGGGGGCTCAAACGCGTTCTACGAGCAGTACTTC | CASSLVSGGSNAFYEQYF
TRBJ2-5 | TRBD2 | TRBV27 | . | TGTGCCAGCAGTTTGCAGCGGGGGGTGATTAGGGAGCAGTACTTC | CASSLQRGVIREQYF
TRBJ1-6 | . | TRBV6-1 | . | TGTGCCAGCAGTGTTCAGGGGTCGAATTCACCCCTCCACTTT | CASSVQGSNSPLHF
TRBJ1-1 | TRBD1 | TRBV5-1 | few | TGCGCCAGCAGCTTGGGGACAGGGTCGGGGACTGAAGCTTTCTTT | CASSLGTGSGTEAFF
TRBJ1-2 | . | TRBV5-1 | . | TGCGCCAGCAGCTTGTTGCAGGCTAACTATGGCTACACCTTC | CASSLLQANYGYTF
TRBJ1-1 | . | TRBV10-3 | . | TGTGCCATCAGTGTCGACAGTGACACTGAAGCTTTCTTT | CAISVDSDTEAFF
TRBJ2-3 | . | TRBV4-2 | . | TGTGCCAGCAGCCAAGAGGCAGGGAGGAGCACAGATACGCAGTATTTT | CASSQEAGRSTDTQYF
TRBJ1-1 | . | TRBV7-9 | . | TGTGCCAGCAGCTTATCAAGGGGTAGAGAAGATGAAGCTTTCTTT | CASSLSRGREDEAFF
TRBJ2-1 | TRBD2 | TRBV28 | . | TGTGCCAGCACCACCGGAGCGGGGGGACCTTACAATGAGCAGTTCTTC | CASTTGAGGPYNEQFF
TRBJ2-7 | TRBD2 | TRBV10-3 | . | TGTGCCACCGGGAGGGCCCAAAGCTACGAGCAGTACTTC | CATGRAQSYEQYF
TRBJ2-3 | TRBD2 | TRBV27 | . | TGTGCCAGCAGTTCGAGTCCCGGACTAGCGGCCCCTAACACAGATACGCAGTATTTT | CASSSSPGLAAPNTDTQYF
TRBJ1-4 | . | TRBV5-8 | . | TGTGCCAGCAGCCCCCCCCTGGGGAGGGGATCTGAAAAACTGTTTTTT | CASSPPLGRGSEKLFF